This T cell receptor beta chain emerged from a study of blood T cells in healthy people across ages. Overall study findings and caveats: Compared with aged donors, long-lived donors showed fewer expanded clones, suggesting selection.

For the second PCR, which ran for roughly 7 to 11 cycles, a sample-barcoded 5' primer and a J-beta primer mix were used. TCRdb re-analysed the 5' RACE reads in MiXCR, keeping a single row per CDR3 protein. The data hold 910,000 or so distinct CDR3 sequences, with just over 50% observed a single time. In this sample, this clonotype turned up a few times. As yet, its antigen is unknown. Total RNA extracted from each sample amounted to at least 5.5 micrograms. Germline CDR1 is KGHSH and CDR2 is LQKENI. Trimming pared 3 bases from V and 3 bases from J, leaving 8 bases between. This CDR3 is built from 13 residues.

The source of this sequence is a woman aged 55-69 years in good health. Input material: blood. V is TRBV18 and J is TRBJ1-2; no definite D call. The chain's CDR3 is CASSPQEYYGYTF. CDR3 DNA sequence: TGTGCCAGCTCACCCCAAGAGTACTATGGCTACACCTTC. Full variable domain (missing parts from reference TRBV18 and TRBJ1-2): NAGVMQNPRHLVRRRGQEARLRCSPMKGHSHVYWYRQLPEEGLKFMVYLQKENIIDESGMPKERFSAEFPKEGPSILRIQQVVRGDSAAYFCASSPQEYYGYTFGSGTRLTVV.